This T cell receptor (beta chain) was obtained from a study of molecular identifiers for immune sequencing clone quantification. Overall study results and limits: Whereas clones above 20 RNA copies held under 1% of naive-cell molecules, they held over 97% of effector molecules.

As concerns this clonotype: Antigen specificity is unknown. This CDR3 fails to terminate in the conserved phenylalanine or tryptophan, so it likely reflects a read error.

This CDR3 region has 13 residues. Trimming removed 3 bases at V and 5 bases at J, with 9 bases between. CDR1 is SGHDT and CDR2 is YYEEEE in the germline V gene. TCRdb processed the PCR reads anew with MiXCR; each CDR3 protein has one entry. The sample has about 40,000 distinct CDR3 sequences, roughly 18% seen once. The rearrangement links TRBV5-6 to TRBJ2-1; tentatively, D is TRBD1 or TRBD2 (5 bases each). The source of this sequence is a human donor in good health. Some libraries in this study had Jurkat cell RNA spiked in. What was sequenced was naive CD8+ T cells from blood, with Jurkat cell RNA spiked in. Described subset: FACS-sorted CD8+CD4-CCR7+CD45RA+ naive T cells. The CDR3 DNA reads as TGTGCCAGCAGCTCAGTGGGACACAATGAGCAGTTCCTC. Protein: CASSSVGHNEQFL.